This T cell receptor beta chain was identified during a study of blood T cell repertoires in COVID-19. The CDR3 has 14 amino acids. Per the germline V gene, CDR1 is MNHEY and CDR2 is SVGAGI. Trimming shortened V by 9 bases and J by 0 bases, and 12 bases separated the two germline ends. TCRdb's table, derived via immunoSEQ multiplex PCR, lists solely in-frame clones and lacks some. The data contain roughly 100,000 clones, 80% to 90% of them seen just once; the ten biggest clones take up 9.5% to 10%. The chain has TRBV6-5 and TRBJ1-3, with no clear D. The sequenced material came from peripheral blood. This receptor was obtained from a man in his forties with active or convalescent COVID-19. The CDR3 protein is CASWRRSSGNTIYF. The CDR3 DNA sequence: TGTGCCAGTTGGAGGAGATCCTCTGGAAACACCATATATTTT.